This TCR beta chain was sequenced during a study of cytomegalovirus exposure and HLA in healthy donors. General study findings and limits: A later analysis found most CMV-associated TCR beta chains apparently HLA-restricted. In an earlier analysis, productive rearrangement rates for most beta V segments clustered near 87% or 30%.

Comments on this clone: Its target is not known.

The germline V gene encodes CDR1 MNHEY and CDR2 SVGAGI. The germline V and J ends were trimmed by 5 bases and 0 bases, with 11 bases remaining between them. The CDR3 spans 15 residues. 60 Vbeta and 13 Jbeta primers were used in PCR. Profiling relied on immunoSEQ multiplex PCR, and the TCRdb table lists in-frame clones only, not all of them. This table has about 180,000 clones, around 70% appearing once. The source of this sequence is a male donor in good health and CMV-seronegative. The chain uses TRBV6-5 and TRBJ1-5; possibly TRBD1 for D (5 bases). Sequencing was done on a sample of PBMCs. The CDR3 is CASSVTGYSNQPQHF. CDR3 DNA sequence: TGTGCCAGCAGTGTAACAGGATATAGCAATCAGCCCCAGCATTTT.